This T cell receptor (beta chain) was recorded in a study of cytomegalovirus exposure and HLA in healthy donors. CDR3 length: 16 amino acids. CDR1 and CDR2 (germline): SGHDT, YYEEEE. The ends were cut back, 6 bases at V and 1 base at J, with 19 bases in the middle. 60 Vbeta and 13 Jbeta primers were used in PCR. Original analysis: A follow-up analysis tallied around 80 million unique TCR beta chains, roughly 10 million shared. Generated by immunoSEQ multiplex PCR, the TCRdb table keeps only in-frame clones and is missing some. For V, J and clone size, that table is used; D and trimming come from the DNA. The table includes 120,000 or so clones, about a sixth detected once.

This sequence originates from a female donor in good health and CMV-seropositive. The chain has TRBV5-6 and TRBJ1-1; a possible D gene is TRBD1 (5 bases). Source material: PBMCs. CDR3 DNA: TGTGCCAGCATTCGGGGGGATACGTCGCAGAACACTGAAGCTTTCTTT. Translated: CASIRGDTSQNTEAFF.